What follows are 21 T cell receptor beta chains derived from one specimen sequenced in a study of response to subunit inactivated influenza vaccine. TCRdb fed the RT-PCR reads into MiXCR, producing one record per CDR3 protein. The data contain approximately 530,000 distinct CDR3 sequences, 6.5% to 8% of them singletons. This sample comprised PBMCs from blood, obtained around 2 years after vaccination. The receptors shown here come from a man in his fifties or sixties who received an inactivated influenza vaccine.

This clonotype was recorded many times. V usage is TRBV6-2 or TRBV6-3 and J usage is TRBJ1-3; D gene uncertain. This CDR3 contains 13 residues. The germline CDR1 and CDR2 sequences are MNHEY and SVGEGT. Deletions cut 5 bases from V and 0 bases from J, with 5 bases between. The CDR3 sequence is CASSLFSGNTIYF. The DNA of the CDR3 is TGTGCCAGCAGTCTCTTCTCTGGAAACACCATATATTTT.

The rearrangement links TRBV5-6 to TRBJ1-1, with 8 bases fitting TRBD1. J gave up 1 base and V 4 bases, and 6 bases lay outside the gene matches. Germline V gene data show CDR1 as SGHDT and CDR2 as YYEEEE. CDR3 length equals 15 residues. The CDR3 DNA reads as TGTGCCAGCAGCCGAATGGACAGGGAGAACACTGAAGCTTTCTTT. This gives the protein CASSRMDRENTEAFF.

Many counts were recorded for this clonotype. The chain couples TRBV20-1 to TRBJ2-1; D is ambiguous. Germline loops: CDR1 DFQATT, CDR2 SNEGSKA (reference sequence). The length of the CDR3 is 12 residues. The V and J ends lost 0 bases and 9 bases respectively, with 9 bases between them. The CDR3 region is CSARDQASEQFF. CDR3 bases: TGCAGTGCTAGAGATCAGGCGAGTGAGCAGTTCTTC.

The chain couples TRBV7-6 to TRBJ2-7, with 7 bases aligning to TRBD1. Germline CDR1 is SGHVS and CDR2 is FNYEAQ. J lost 3 bases, V lost 5 bases, and 10 bases had no gene match. The CDR3 is 15 residues long. This chain's CDR3 is CASSGGTEAYYEQYF. The CDR3 DNA is TGTGCCAGCAGCGGTGGGACAGAAGCTTACTACGAGCAGTACTTC.

The chain has TRBV7-9 and TRBJ2-3; TRBD2 matches 8 bases. The CDR3 spans 16 residues. Per the germline V gene, CDR1 is SEHNR and CDR2 is FQNEAQ (reference sequence). The ends lost 3 bases at V and 4 bases at J; junction bases unmatched: 9. Here the CDR3 reads CASSFGLAGSADTQYF. The CDR3 DNA sequence: TGTGCCAGCAGCTTTGGGCTAGCGGGTTCGGCAGATACGCAGTATTTT.

This clonotype was seen a few times. The chain combines TRBV27 with TRBJ1-5, with 7 bases aligning to TRBD1. The CDR3 contains 15 residues. The V gene's germline CDR1 is MNHEY and CDR2 SMNVEV (reference sequence). The V and J ends lost 5 bases and 4 bases, in that order; junction bases with no gene match: 8. CDR3: CASSQGTAFNQPQHF. Here the CDR3 DNA reads TGTGCCAGCAGTCAAGGGACAGCGTTTAATCAGCCCCAGCATTTT.

Only a few counts were recorded for this clonotype. The J gene is TRBJ2-2, the V gene TRBV16; D is ambiguous. CDR3 length: 16 residues. V lost 0 bases to trimming and J lost 1 base, with 9 bases between them. Germline-derived CDR1 and CDR2 are KGHSY and FQNENV. The CDR3 DNA reads TGTGCCAGCAGCCAATCCGCCCCCTGGAACACCGGGGAGCTGTTTTTT. Amino acid sequence: CASSQSAPWNTGELFF.

Note on this clonotype: This may arise from a read error, as a much more abundant clone is one base away. The rearrangement joins TRBV20-1 to TRBJ2-7; 12 positions agree with TRBD2. Germline V gene sequence: CDR1 DFQATT, CDR2 SNEGSKA (reference sequence). V lost 0 bases to trimming and J lost 2 bases; unmatched junction nucleotides: 2. This CDR3 is 15 amino acids long. The CDR3: CSARELAGGAYEQYF. The DNA for the CDR3 is TGCAGTGCTAGAGAACTAGCGGGAGGAGCCTACGAGCAGTACTTC.

The genes are TRBV20-1 and TRBJ1-2; a possible D gene is TRBD1 (5 bases). The CDR3 consists of 13 residues. The V gene lost 1 base and the J gene lost 4 bases, with 10 bases spanning the gap. Germline lookup yields CDR1 DFQATT and CDR2 SNEGSKA (reference sequence). Written as DNA, the CDR3 is TGCAGTGCTAGAGCGGACATTAGCTATGGCTACACCTTC. Translation: CSARADISYGYTF.

This rearrangement joins TRBV5-1 to TRBJ2-1; 13 bases align to TRBD2. Trimming at V came to 2 bases and at J to 6 bases, leaving 8 bases not matched to a gene. CDR1 and CDR2 (germline): SGHRS, YFSETQ. The CDR3 is made up of 17 amino acids. The CDR3 spells CASSLLAGGPASNEQFF. The CDR3 DNA reads TGCGCCAGCAGCTTACTAGCGGGGGGGCCCGCAAGCAATGAGCAGTTCTTC.

This clonotype was counted only a few times. This rearrangement joins TRBV5-1 to TRBJ2-7, with 8 bases lining up with TRBD2. V lost 4 bases and J lost 4; bases outside the gene matches: 10. Germline CDR1 and CDR2: SGHRS and YFSETQ. This CDR3 is 15 amino acids long. DNA for the CDR3: TGCGCCAGCAGCCTCGGCGGCGGGAGGCGGTACGAGCAGTACTTC. It encodes CASSLGGGRRYEQYF. Full variable domain (missing parts from reference TRBV5-1 and TRBJ2-7): KAGVTQTPRYLIKTRGQQVTLSCSPISGHRSVSWYQQTPGQGLQFLFEYFSETQRNKGNFPGRFSGRQFSNSRSEMNVSTLELGDSALYLCASSLGGGRRYEQYFGPGTRLTVT.

This clonotype was seen more than once but under ten times. The chain joins TRBV6-1 to TRBJ2-7; 9 positions agree with TRBD1. The germline V gene has CDR1 MNHNS and CDR2 SASEGT. V lost 6 bases to trimming and J lost 4 bases; unmatched junction nucleotides: 4. The CDR3 contains 13 residues. The CDR3: CASSRDRVYEQYF. In DNA, the CDR3 is TGTGCCAGCAGCAGGGACAGGGTATACGAGCAGTACTTC.

The chain carries TRBV7-2 and TRBJ1-2; D unclear. The CDR3 contains 12 residues. V shed 7 bases and J shed 6 bases, with 12 bases lying between them. Germline V lookup: CDR1 SGHTA, CDR2 FQGNSA. In nucleotides, the CDR3 is TGTGCCAGCACCCGAGTCGGGGATGGCTACACCTTC. Its protein is CASTRVGDGYTF.

This clonotype was counted ten times or more. CDR3 DNA: TGTGCCAGCAGTTACTCAGGCGGGTCCACCGGGGAGCTGTTTTTT. Protein sequence: CASSYSGGSTGELFF. The rearrangement uses TRBV6-2 or TRBV6-3 and TRBJ2-2, with D possibly TRBD2 on 5 matching bases. Germline V gives CDR1 MNHEY, CDR2 SVGEGT. V was clipped by 0 bases and J by 4 bases, with 9 bases between them. The CDR3 totals 15 residues.

The rearrangement uses TRBV10-3 and TRBJ2-5, with D tentatively TRBD1 (8 bases). The germline CDR1 and CDR2 sequences are ENHRY and SYGVKD. Trimming cost V 3 bases and J 8 bases, with 22 bases left between them. The CDR3 runs 16 residues. The CDR3 protein is CAISDRLNRGGDTQYF. CDR3 DNA: TGTGCCATCAGTGATCGCCTAAACAGGGGGGGAGATACCCAGTACTTC.

V is TRBV21-1 and J is TRBJ2-7; the table's D gene call, TRBD2, was not cross checked with the DNA. TRBV21-1 counts as a pseudogene. The CDR3 loop spans 18 amino acids. CDR3 nucleotides: TGTGCCAGCAGCAAGCGCGGGAGAAGAAAAATCTTATCCTACGAGCAGTACTTC. Translation: CASSKRGRRKILSYEQYF.

This clonotype occurred a few times. V and J are TRBV12-3 or TRBV12-4 and TRBJ2-7; 10 bases match TRBD2. This CDR3 spans 15 amino acids. V lost 5 bases to trimming and J lost 6 bases; unmatched junction nucleotides: 10. The CDR3 nucleotides read TGTGCCAGCAGTATATATCTAGCGGGAGTTGGCGAGCAGTACTTC. It specifies CASSIYLAGVGEQYF.

This clonotype has a single count. This rearrangement joins TRBV12-3 or TRBV12-4 to TRBJ1-2; TRBD1 aligns across 12 bases. The CDR3 is made up of 16 amino acids. V lost 3 bases and J lost 4; bases outside the gene matches: 6. CDR3 amino acids: CASSLGGQGARYGYTF. The DNA for the CDR3 is TGTGCCAGCAGTTTGGGGGGACAGGGGGCACGCTATGGCTACACCTTC.

The table lists this clonotype with many counts. CDR3 amino acids: CASSSLAGMEQFF. The CDR3 nucleotides are TGCGCCAGCAGCAGCCTAGCGGGAATGGAGCAGTTCTTC. The V and J genes are TRBV5-1 and TRBJ2-1, with 9 bases that match TRBD2. Germline V gene data show CDR1 as SGHRS and CDR2 as YFSETQ. Unmatched junction bases numbered 6, after V lost 4 bases and J lost 10 bases. This CDR3 contains 13 residues.

This clonotype occurred a few times. The CDR3 nucleotides are TGCGCCAGCAGCTTCGCCGACAGTGTTTCTGGAAACACCATATATTTT. Translated: CASSFADSVSGNTIYF. The V and J genes are TRBV5-1 and TRBJ1-3, with D possibly TRBD1 on 5 matching bases. Per germline, CDR1 SGHRS and CDR2 YFSETQ. The V end lost 2 bases, the J end lost 1 base, and 13 bases lay between the germline ends. CDR3 size: 16 residues.

The chain links TRBV20-1 to TRBJ1-4, with TRBD1 as a possible D gene (5 bases). The CDR3 consists of 13 residues. Trimming cost V 0 bases and J 7 bases, with 9 bases left between them. Looked up from germline, CDR1 is DFQATT and CDR2 is SNEGSKA (reference sequence). In nucleotides, the CDR3 is TGCAGTGCTAGAGATGGGGGTAGTGAAAAACTGTTTTTT. Translating it yields CSARDGGSEKLFF.